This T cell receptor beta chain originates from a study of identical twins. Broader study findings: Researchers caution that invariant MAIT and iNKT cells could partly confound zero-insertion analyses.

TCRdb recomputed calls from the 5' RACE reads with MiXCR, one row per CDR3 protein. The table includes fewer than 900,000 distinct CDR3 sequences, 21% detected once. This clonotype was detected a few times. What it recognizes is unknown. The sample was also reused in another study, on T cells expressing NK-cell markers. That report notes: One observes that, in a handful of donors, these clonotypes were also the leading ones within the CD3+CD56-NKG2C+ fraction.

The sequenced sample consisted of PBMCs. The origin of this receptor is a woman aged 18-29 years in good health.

In DNA form, the CDR3 reads TGTGCCAGCAGTAGGGACCGCATGTCCTACGAGCAGTACTTC. It yields the protein CASSRDRMSYEQYF. The chain carries TRBV2 and TRBJ2-7; D could derive from TRBD1 or TRBD2 (5 bases each). V dropped 5 bases and J dropped 1 base, with 12 bases sitting between them. Per the germline V gene, CDR1 is SNHLY and CDR2 is FYNNEI. The CDR3 is made up of 14 amino acids.